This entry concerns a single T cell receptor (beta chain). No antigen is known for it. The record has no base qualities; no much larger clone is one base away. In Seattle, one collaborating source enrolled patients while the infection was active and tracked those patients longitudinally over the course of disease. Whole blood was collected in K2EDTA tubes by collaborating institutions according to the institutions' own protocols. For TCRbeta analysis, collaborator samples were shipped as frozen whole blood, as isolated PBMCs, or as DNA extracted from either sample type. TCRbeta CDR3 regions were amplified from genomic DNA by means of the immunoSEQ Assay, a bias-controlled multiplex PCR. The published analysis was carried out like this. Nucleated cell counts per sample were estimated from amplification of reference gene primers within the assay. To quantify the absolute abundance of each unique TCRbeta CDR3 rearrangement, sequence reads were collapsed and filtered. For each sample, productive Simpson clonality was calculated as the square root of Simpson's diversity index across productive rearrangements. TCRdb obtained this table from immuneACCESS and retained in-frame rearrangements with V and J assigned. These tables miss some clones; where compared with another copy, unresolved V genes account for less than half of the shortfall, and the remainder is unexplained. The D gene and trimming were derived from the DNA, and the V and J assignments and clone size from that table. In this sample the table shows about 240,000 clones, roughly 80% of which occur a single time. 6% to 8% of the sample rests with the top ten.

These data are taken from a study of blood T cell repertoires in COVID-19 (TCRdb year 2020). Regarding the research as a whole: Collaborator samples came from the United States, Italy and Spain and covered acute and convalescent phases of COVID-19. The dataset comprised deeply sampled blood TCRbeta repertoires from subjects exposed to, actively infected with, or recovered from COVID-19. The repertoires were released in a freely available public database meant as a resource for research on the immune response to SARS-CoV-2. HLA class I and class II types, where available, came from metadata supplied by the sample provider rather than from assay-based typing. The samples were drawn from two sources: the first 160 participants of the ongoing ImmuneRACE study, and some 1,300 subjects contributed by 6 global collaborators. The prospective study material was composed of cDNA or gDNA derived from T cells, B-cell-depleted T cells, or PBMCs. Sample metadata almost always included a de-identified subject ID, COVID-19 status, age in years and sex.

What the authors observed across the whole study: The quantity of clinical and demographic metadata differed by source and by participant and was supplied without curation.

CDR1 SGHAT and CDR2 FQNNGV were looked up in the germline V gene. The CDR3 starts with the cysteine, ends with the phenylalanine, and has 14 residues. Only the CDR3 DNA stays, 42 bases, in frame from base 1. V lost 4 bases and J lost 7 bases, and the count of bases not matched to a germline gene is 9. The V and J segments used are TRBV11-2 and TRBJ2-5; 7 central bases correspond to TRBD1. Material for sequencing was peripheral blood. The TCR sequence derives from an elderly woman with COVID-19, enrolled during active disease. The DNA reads TGTGCCAGCAGCTCGACGACAGGGATCGCGACCCAGTACTTC. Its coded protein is CASSSTTGIATQYF. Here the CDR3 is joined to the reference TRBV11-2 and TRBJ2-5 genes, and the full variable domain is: EAGVAQSPRYKIIEKRQSVAFWCNPISGHATLYWYQQILGQGPKLLIQFQNNGVVDDSQLPKDRFSAERLKGVDSTLKIQPAKLEDSAVYLCASSSTTGIATQYFGPGTRLLVL.